This passage covers 30 T cell receptor beta chains from one sample sequenced in a study of response to subunit inactivated influenza vaccine. MiXCR, run by TCRdb on the RT-PCR reads, gives a single entry per CDR3 protein. This sample has approximately 700,000 distinct CDR3 sequences, with about a sixth found just once. This specimen was PBMCs from blood, taken 11 to 12 days after vaccination. The receptors originated from a man aged 45-65 years who received an inactivated influenza vaccine.

This clonotype was counted at least ten times. V usage is TRBV6-1 and J usage is TRBJ2-5, with no clear D. The CDR3 extends over 13 amino acids. V was pared by 5 bases and J by 1 base, with 8 bases between. Germline CDR1 is MNHNS and CDR2 is SASEGT. CDR3 nucleotide sequence: TGTGCCAGCAGTATCCCTTCCCAAGAGACCCAGTACTTC. This encodes CASSIPSQETQYF.

This clonotype was recorded a few times. This chain joins TRBV7-2 and TRBJ2-7, with TRBD2 identical over 7 bases. CDR1 is SGHTA, CDR2 FQGNSA, per germline. The V and J ends lost 1 base and 6 bases, in that order; junction bases with no gene match: 3. This CDR3 spans 13 amino acids. CDR3 sequence reads: CASSLESGGEQYF. CDR3 DNA: TGTGCCAGCAGCTTAGAGTCGGGGGGCGAGCAGTACTTC. Full variable domain (outside the CDR3, taken from reference TRBV7-2 and TRBJ2-7): GAGVSQSPSNKVTEKGKDVELRCDPISGHTALYWYRQSLGQGLEFLIYFQGNSAPDKSGLPSDRFSAERTGGSVSTLTIQRTQQEDSAVYLCASSLESGGEQYFGPGTRLTVT.

Concerning this clonotype: The junction and the germline gene differ at one end; a read error may be behind it. This chain connects TRBV24-1 to TRBJ2-3, with D possibly TRBD2 on 6 matching bases. Germline assignment: CDR1 KGHDR and CDR2 SFDVKD. The CDR3 has 15 residues. The CDR3 loop reads CTTATGGVFTDTQYF. The CDR3, as DNA: TGTACCACCGCAACGGGCGGGGTTTTCACAGATACGCAGTATTTT.

This clonotype was seen at least ten times. This chain connects TRBV10-3 to TRBJ2-5, with D perhaps matching TRBD1 (6 bases). Per the germline V gene, CDR1 is ENHRY and CDR2 is SYGVKD. Trimming took 0 bases from V and 2 from J, leaving 7 bases between them. This CDR3 contains 14 residues. The CDR3 DNA reads TGTGCCATCAGTGAGTCGGGACAACAAGAGACCCAGTACTTC. Encoded protein: CAISESGQQETQYF.

The chain has TRBV20-1 and TRBJ2-7; 7 bases line up with TRBD1. V was clipped by 0 bases and J by 4 bases; unmatched bases: 6. The CDR3 loop spans 14 amino acids. Germline assignment: CDR1 DFQATT and CDR2 SNEGSKA (reference sequence). CDR3 region: CSARDRGGGYEQYF. The CDR3 DNA reads TGCAGTGCTAGAGATAGAGGGGGCGGATACGAGCAGTACTTC.

This clonotype was detected a few times. The chain uses TRBV20-1 and TRBJ2-2; 9 nucleotides match TRBD2. The CDR3 totals 16 residues. Trimming removed 0 bases from V and 7 bases from J; junction bases left unmatched: 9. Germline assignment: CDR1 DFQATT and CDR2 SNEGSKA (reference sequence). CDR3 residues: CSARDPRAGGGGELFF. The DNA of the CDR3 is TGCAGTGCTAGAGACCCCCGAGCGGGAGGCGGCGGGGAGCTGTTTTTT.

This sequence joins TRBV25-1 and TRBJ1-5; D is unclear. Trimming removed 2 bases at V and 9 bases at J, with 11 bases between. The V gene's germline CDR1 is MGHDK and CDR2 SYGVNS. The CDR3 consists of 13 residues. CDR3 amino acids: CASSEEGGVPQHF. The DNA of the CDR3 is TGTGCCAGCAGTGAAGAGGGCGGCGTGCCCCAGCATTTT. The variable domain in full, completed from reference TRBV25-1 and TRBJ1-5, reads EADIYQTPRYLVIGTGKKITLECSQTMGHDKMYWYQQDPGMELHLIHYSYGVNSTEKGDLSSESTVSRIRTEHFPLTLESARPSHTSQYLCASSEEGGVPQHFGDGTRLSIL.

The chain combines TRBV20-1 with TRBJ2-5; no clear D gene. This CDR3 has 14 residues. V shed 4 bases and J shed 5 bases, with 17 bases lying between them. Germline lookup yields CDR1 DFQATT and CDR2 SNEGSKA (reference sequence). CDR3 DNA sequence: TGCAGTGCTATTAGCCCCAAAGTGGGGGAGACCCAGTACTTC. Translating it yields CSAISPKVGETQYF.

There are a few counts of this clonotype. The chain employs TRBV30 and TRBJ2-7; 8 bases line up with TRBD1. V was pared by 5 bases and J by 6 bases, with 6 bases of the junction left unmatched. Germline CDR1 is GTSNPN and CDR2 is SVGIG (reference sequence). The CDR3 extends over 12 amino acids. CDR3 protein: CAWGGQGSEQYF. DNA of the CDR3: TGTGCCTGGGGTGGACAGGGCAGCGAGCAGTACTTC.

This clonotype occurred a few times. This CDR3 is CASNNPGQAYNEQFF. Here the CDR3 DNA reads TGTGCCAGCAACAATCCGGGACAAGCGTACAATGAGCAGTTCTTC. The V gene is TRBV6-1, the J gene TRBJ2-1; D is perhaps TRBD1 (6 bases). The CDR3 is 15 residues long. The V gene's germline CDR1 is MNHNS and CDR2 SASEGT. V was trimmed by 7 bases and J by 4 bases, leaving 17 bases between them.

This rearrangement joins TRBV4-3 to TRBJ1-2, with D maybe TRBD1 (6 bases). Germline lookup yields CDR1 LGHNA and CDR2 YSLEER. V dropped 0 bases and J dropped 2 bases, with 13 bases sitting between them. The CDR3 extends over 16 amino acids. The chain's CDR3 is CASSQDYPGANYGYTF. As DNA, the CDR3 is TGCGCCAGCAGCCAAGATTACCCAGGGGCCAACTATGGCTACACCTTC.

There are many counts of this clonotype. The gene calls are TRBV5-1 and TRBJ2-3; D call uncertain. Deletions cut 2 bases from V and 6 bases from J, with 4 bases between. The CDR3 is made up of 11 amino acids. CDR1 is SGHRS, CDR2 YFSETQ, per germline. The CDR3 spells CASSFKDTQYF. The CDR3 bases are TGCGCCAGCAGCTTCAAGGATACGCAGTATTTT.

The chain employs TRBV5-1 and TRBJ2-2, with 11 bases matching TRBD2. Per germline, CDR1 SGHRS and CDR2 YFSETQ. V lost 4 bases and J lost 4; bases outside the gene matches: 3. The CDR3 runs 15 residues. CDR3 in DNA: TGCGCCAGCAGCGTAGCGGGAGGGCTCACCGGGGAGCTGTTTTTT. Translating it yields CASSVAGGLTGELFF.

At least ten counts were recorded for this clonotype. The rearrangement joins TRBV7-9 to TRBJ2-7, with 7 bases that match TRBD2. CDR1 SEHNR and CDR2 FQNEAQ come from the germline V gene (reference sequence). Trimming at V came to 1 base and at J to 4 bases, leaving 10 bases not matched to a gene. CDR3 length: 16 residues. CDR3 in DNA: TGTGCCAGCAGCTTAGGCGCCGGCGGGAGCCTATACGAGCAGTACTTC. As protein: CASSLGAGGSLYEQYF. The whole variable domain, filled in from reference TRBV7-9 and TRBJ2-7, reads DTGVSQNPRHKITKRGQNVTFRCDPISEHNRLYWYRQTLGQGPEFLTYFQNEAQLEKSRLLSDRFSAERPKGSFSTLEIQRTEQGDSAMYLCASSLGAGGSLYEQYFGPGTRLTVT.

This sequence joins TRBV6-1 and TRBJ2-2; possible D gene TRBD1, 5 bases. The V end was cut by 6 bases, the J end by 1 base, with 18 bases between. The CDR3 extends over 17 amino acids. Germline assignment: CDR1 MNHNS and CDR2 SASEGT. CDR3: CASRIRSSGQNTGELFF. The DNA for the CDR3 is TGTGCCAGCAGAATCAGATCATCTGGACAGAACACCGGGGAGCTGTTTTTT.

This clonotype was observed a few times. The CDR3 region has the DNA TGCAGCGTTGAACCAGGGGCTGGCACTGAAGCTTTCTTT. It yields the protein CSVEPGAGTEAFF. The chain recombines TRBV29-1 with TRBJ1-1, with a possible D match to TRBD1 (6 bases). This CDR3 has 13 residues. V lost 2 bases, J lost 4 bases, and 11 bases lay in between. Germline V gene data show CDR1 as SQVTM and CDR2 as ANQGSEA. Together with reference TRBV29-1 and TRBJ1-1, the CDR3 gives the full variable domain: SAVISQKPSRDICQRGTSLTIQCQVDSQVTMMFWYRQQPGQSLTLIATANQGSEATYESGFVIDKFPISRPNLTFSTLTVSNMSPEDSSIYLCSVEPGAGTEAFFGQGTRLTVV.

This chain links TRBV24-1 with TRBJ1-1, with 7 bases lining up with TRBD1. V was clipped by 7 bases and J by 4 bases; unmatched bases: 5. In germline, CDR1 is KGHDR, CDR2 SFDVKD. This CDR3 region has 13 residues. The chain's CDR3 is CATRTSGGTEAFF. DNA for the CDR3: TGTGCCACCAGGACTTCAGGGGGCACTGAAGCTTTCTTT.

The genes are TRBV20-1 and TRBJ2-1; TRBD2 agrees at 7 bases. The germline V gene has CDR1 DFQATT and CDR2 SNEGSKA (reference sequence). The CDR3 contains 15 residues. The trim removed 0 bases at V and 5 bases at J, leaving 7 bases unmatched. This chain's CDR3 is CSARERGSFNNEQFF. The CDR3, as DNA: TGCAGTGCTAGAGAGCGCGGGAGCTTCAACAATGAGCAGTTCTTC.

This clonotype occurred many times. The rearrangement uses TRBV5-5 and TRBJ2-6; 7 bases align to TRBD1. CDR1 SGHKS and CDR2 YYEKEE come from the germline V gene (reference sequence). The V and J ends lost 7 bases and 4 bases, in that order; junction bases with no gene match: 8. The CDR3 spans 15 residues. DNA of the CDR3: TGTGCCAGCGGACGACAGGGCTCGGGGGCCAACGTCCTGACTTTC. This codes for CASGRQGSGANVLTF.

The chain uses TRBV29-1 and TRBJ2-5, with a tentative D call TRBD1 (5 bases). Looked up from germline, CDR1 is SQVTM and CDR2 is ANQGSEA. CDR3 length: 15 residues. The V and J ends lost 1 base and 5 bases respectively, with 17 bases between them. CDR3 sequence reads: CSVEGGEIRLETQYF. CDR3 DNA sequence: TGCAGCGTTGAAGGGGGCGAGATTCGGTTGGAGACCCAGTACTTC.

The V and J genes are TRBV6-1 and TRBJ1-2; tentative D call: TRBD1 (6 bases). V lost 6 bases and J 8 bases, leaving 19 bases between the germline ends. This CDR3 comprises 14 residues. Germline assignment: CDR1 MNHNS and CDR2 SASEGT. CDR3 nucleotide sequence: TGTGCCAGCAGCCCCGCCGGGACATCCTCAGGCTACACCTTC. Translating gives CASSPAGTSSGYTF.

This chain's CDR3 is CASSYSANRYEQYF. CDR3 DNA sequence: TGTGCCAGCAGTTACTCGGCGAACCGTTACGAGCAGTACTTC. J is TRBJ2-7 and V is TRBV6-5; D not resolved. The CDR3 runs 14 residues. Germline V gene data show CDR1 as MNHEY and CDR2 as SVGAGI. The V end lost 0 bases, the J end lost 4 bases, and 10 bases lay between the germline ends.

This clonotype was seen more than once but under ten times. The chain is built from TRBV4-2 and TRBJ2-4, with D tentatively TRBD2 (5 bases). The CDR3 totals 14 residues. In germline, CDR1 is LGHNA, CDR2 YNFKEQ. V gave up 3 bases and J gave up 0 bases, with 6 bases separating them. The chain's CDR3 is CASSQREAKNIQYF. The CDR3 DNA sequence: TGTGCCAGCAGCCAGAGGGAAGCCAAAAACATTCAGTACTTC.

The V and J genes are TRBV4-3 and TRBJ2-3; D unclear. Trimming took 4 bases from V and 1 from J, leaving 9 bases between them. Looked up from germline, CDR1 is LGHNA and CDR2 is YSLEER. The CDR3 totals 14 residues. This CDR3 reads CASSRIEGTDTQYF. DNA of the CDR3: TGCGCCAGCAGCCGTATCGAGGGCACAGATACGCAGTATTTT.

A few counts support this clonotype. The chain recombines TRBV28 with TRBJ2-2, with TRBD2 identical over 8 bases. V was pared by 3 bases and J by 4 bases, with 7 bases of the junction left unmatched. The germline V gene has CDR1 MDHEN and CDR2 SYDVKM. This CDR3 comprises 16 residues. CDR3 residues: CASSLAGLAGTGELFF. The CDR3 nucleotides read TGTGCCAGCAGTTTGGCCGGACTAGCTGGCACCGGGGAGCTGTTTTTT.

The chain uses TRBV6-1 and TRBJ2-1; D remains ambiguous. V was shortened by 6 bases and J by 0 bases, with 12 bases between the two germline ends. Germline V gene data show CDR1 as MNHNS and CDR2 as SASEGT. The CDR3 loop spans 15 amino acids. The CDR3 DNA sequence: TGTGCCAGCAGAATCTCCCGGTCCTCCTACAATGAGCAGTTCTTC. Protein sequence: CASRISRSSYNEQFF.

This chain joins TRBV5-1 and TRBJ2-7; a possible D gene is TRBD1 (5 bases). Deletions cut 1 base from V and 2 bases from J, with 16 bases between. The CDR3 loop spans 16 amino acids. The germline gives CDR1 SGHRS, CDR2 YFSETQ. The CDR3, as DNA: TGCGCCAGCAGCTTGATTCGCCGACAGTCCACCTACGAGCAGTACTTC. Protein sequence: CASSLIRRQSTYEQYF.

V usage is TRBV2 and J usage is TRBJ1-2, with 7 bases identical to TRBD1. Per germline, CDR1 SNHLY and CDR2 FYNNEI. With 7 bases clipped from V and 5 bases from J, the junction kept 16 bases outside the gene matches. CDR3 length equals 16 residues. The CDR3 is CASKGADSSGKYGYTF. CDR3 bases: TGTGCCAGCAAGGGGGCGGACAGTTCTGGAAAATATGGCTACACCTTC.

The chain combines TRBV7-2 with TRBJ2-3, with D tentatively TRBD1 or TRBD2 (5 bases each). The CDR3 has 17 residues. Trimming removed 1 base at V and 8 bases at J, with 22 bases between. Germline values: CDR1 SGHTA, CDR2 FQGNSA. The CDR3 protein is CASSLGGSGRRIATQYF. DNA of the CDR3: TGTGCCAGCAGCTTAGGAGGTTCGGGGCGGAGGATAGCTACGCAGTATTTT.

This clonotype has just a few counts. CDR3 sequence: CSAIPGGRNYGYTF. CDR3 coding DNA: TGCAGTGCTATACCAGGGGGGCGAAACTATGGCTACACCTTC. This sequence joins TRBV20-1 and TRBJ1-2; TRBD1 matches 7 bases. The ends lost 4 bases at V and 2 bases at J; junction bases unmatched: 7. Germline loops: CDR1 DFQATT, CDR2 SNEGSKA (reference sequence). There are 14 residues in the CDR3.